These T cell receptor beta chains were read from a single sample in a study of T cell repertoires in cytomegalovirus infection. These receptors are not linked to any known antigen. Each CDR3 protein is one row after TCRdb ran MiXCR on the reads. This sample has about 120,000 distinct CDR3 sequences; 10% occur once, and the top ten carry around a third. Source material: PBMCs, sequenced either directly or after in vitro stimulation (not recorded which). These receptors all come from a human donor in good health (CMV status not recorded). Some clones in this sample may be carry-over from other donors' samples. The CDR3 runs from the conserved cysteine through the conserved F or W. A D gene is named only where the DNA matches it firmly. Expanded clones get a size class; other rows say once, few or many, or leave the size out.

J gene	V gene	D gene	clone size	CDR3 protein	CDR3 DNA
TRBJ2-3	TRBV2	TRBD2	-	CASSDEAGGPADTQYF	TGTGCCAGCAGTGATGAGGCGGGAGGGCCTGCAGATACGCAGTATTTT
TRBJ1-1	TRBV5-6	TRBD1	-	CASSLGPNRGKPEAFF	TGTGCCAGCAGCTTGGGGCCTAACAGGGGGAAGCCTGAAGCTTTCTTT
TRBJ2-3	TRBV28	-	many	CASSPTYGRTTDTQYF	TGTGCCAGCAGTCCAACTTACGGACGGACGACAGATACGCAGTATTTT
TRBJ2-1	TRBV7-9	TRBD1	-	CASSLVRGRGLYNEQFF	TGTGCCAGCAGCTTGGTCAGAGGCAGGGGGCTTTACAATGAGCAGTTCTTC
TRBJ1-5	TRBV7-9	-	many	CASSQGSGYNQPQHF	TGTGCCAGCAGCCAGGGTTCGGGTTACAATCAGCCCCAGCATTTT
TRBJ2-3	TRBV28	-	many	CAHPSTDTQYF	TGTGCCCACCCTAGCACAGATACGCAGTATTTT
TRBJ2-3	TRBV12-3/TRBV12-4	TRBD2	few	CASSFVRLAGGITDTQYF	TGTGCCAGCAGTTTTGTTCGACTAGCGGGAGGGATCACAGATACGCAGTATTTT
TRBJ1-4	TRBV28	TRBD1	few	CASSLRQGTNEKLFF	TGTGCCAGCAGTCTAAGACAGGGGACGAATGAAAAACTGTTTTTT
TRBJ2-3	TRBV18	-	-	CASSLGAYTDTQYF	TGTGCCAGCTCACTCGGCGCCTACACAGATACGCAGTATTTT
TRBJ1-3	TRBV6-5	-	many	CASSYSSFTHQGLGNTIYF	TGTGCCAGCAGTTACTCGAGTTTTACACACCAGGGACTTGGAAACACCATATATTTT
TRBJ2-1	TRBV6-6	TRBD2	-	CASTPIAGGWSGNEQFF	TGTGCCAGCACCCCAATAGCGGGAGGATGGTCAGGCAATGAGCAGTTCTTC
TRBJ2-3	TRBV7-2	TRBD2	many	CASSSRTISGRARTDTQYF	TGTGCCAGCAGCTCAAGGACTATAAGCGGGAGGGCCAGGACAGATACGCAGTATTTT
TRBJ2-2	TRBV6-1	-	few	CASRGDERTGELFF	TGTGCCAGCAGGGGGGATGAACGCACCGGGGAGCTGTTTTTT
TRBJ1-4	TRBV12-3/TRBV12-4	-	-	CASRQFRTEKLFF	TGTGCCAGCAGACAGTTCAGAACAGAAAAACTGTTTTTT
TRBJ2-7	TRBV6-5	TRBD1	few	CASSYSGQGSYEQYF	TGTGCCAGCAGTTACTCGGGACAGGGATCCTACGAGCAGTACTTC
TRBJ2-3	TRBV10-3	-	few	CAISANLGSTDTQYF	TGTGCCATCAGTGCCAACTTAGGTAGCACAGATACGCAGTATTTT
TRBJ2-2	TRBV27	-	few	CASSFVVPTGELFF	TGTGCCAGCAGTTTTGTGGTGCCAACCGGGGAGCTGTTTTTT
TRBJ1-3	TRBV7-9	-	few	CASSLAEYSGNTIYF	TGTGCCAGCAGCTTAGCGGAGTACTCTGGAAACACCATATATTTT
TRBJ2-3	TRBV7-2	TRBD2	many	CASSLALAGGGDTQYF	TGTGCCAGCAGCTTAGCGCTAGCGGGAGGAGGAGATACGCAGTATTTT
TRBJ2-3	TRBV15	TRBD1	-	CATSRPGQSGDTQYF	TGTGCCACCAGCAGACCGGGACAGTCCGGAGATACGCAGTATTTT
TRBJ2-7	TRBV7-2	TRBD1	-	CASSLEGWGQGHEQYF	TGTGCCAGCAGCTTAGAGGGGTGGGGACAGGGCCACGAGCAGTACTTC
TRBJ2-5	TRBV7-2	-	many	CASSLSPLAGRAQYF	TGTGCCAGCAGCTTAAGTCCGCTAGCTGGTAGGGCCCAGTACTTC
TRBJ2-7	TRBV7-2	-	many	CASSSSSYYEQYF	TGTGCCAGCAGCTCGTCTAGCTACTACGAGCAGTACTTC
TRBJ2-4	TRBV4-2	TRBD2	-	CASSGSVTSGSRDIQYF	TGTGCCAGCAGCGGCTCGGTGACTAGCGGGAGTAGGGACATTCAGTACTTC
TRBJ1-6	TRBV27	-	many	CASSLSRGNSPLHF	TGTGCCAGCAGTTTAAGCAGGGGCAATTCACCCCTCCACTTT
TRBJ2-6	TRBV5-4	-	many	CASSLARGAGANVLTF	TGTGCCAGCAGCTTGGCCAGGGGGGCTGGGGCCAACGTCCTGACTTTC
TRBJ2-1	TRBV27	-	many	CASSLSGSSYNEQFF	TGTGCCAGCAGTTTATCGGGGAGCTCCTACAATGAGCAGTTCTTC
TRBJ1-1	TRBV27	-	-	CASSSGRLNTEAFF	TGTGCCAGCAGCTCCGGACGGCTGAACACTGAAGCTTTCTTT
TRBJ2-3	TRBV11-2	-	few	CASSFRGFTSTDTQYF	TGTGCCAGCAGCTTCCGGGGGTTTACTAGCACAGATACGCAGTATTTT